This T cell receptor (beta chain) was sequenced during a study of cytomegalovirus exposure and HLA in healthy donors. Overall study: Researchers found that around 80% of a few hundred genotyped donors fell within the Caucasian-associated ancestry cluster. Findings and caveats of the study: Earlier analysis yielded a pattern in which most TCR beta V segments were productive about 90% or about 30% of the time.

On this clone: Its antigen is unidentified.

Use of 60 Vbeta and 13 Jbeta primers characterized the PCR. Methods used by the authors: Roughly 11 million shared chains were among the about 80 million unique TCR beta chains that a later analysis counted. The repertoire was sequenced with immunoSEQ multiplex PCR; TCRdb's copy has only in-frame clones and lacks some. V and J calls and clone size are given by that table; D and trimming were obtained from the DNA. In the table there are 91,000 or so clones, around three quarters of which are singletons. V lost 4 bases to trimming and J lost 0 bases; unmatched junction nucleotides: 4. Germline CDR1 is SGHRS and CDR2 is YFSETQ. The CDR3 is made up of 16 amino acids.

The clonotype was recovered from a man aged 25 to 40 in good health and CMV-seropositive. Sequencing was done on a sample of PBMCs. The chain is built from TRBV5-1 and TRBJ2-1; TRBD2 aligns across 10 bases. CDR3 amino acids: CASSRSGGVSYNEQFF. CDR3 DNA sequence: TGCGCCAGCAGCAGGAGCGGGGGGGTCTCCTACAATGAGCAGTTCTTC.